The subject of this entry is one T cell receptor (beta chain). The antigen remains unidentified. The data were produced by immunoSEQ multiplex PCR, yet TCRdb's version contains in-frame clones alone and is incomplete. The data hold about 19,000 clones, with 70% to 85% observed a single time. The data originate from a study of CD4 T cells in relation to SARS-CoV-2 and coronaviruses. Germline lookup yields CDR1 MGHDK and CDR2 SYGVNS. The length of the CDR3 is 13 residues. V lost 8 bases, J lost 3 bases, and 13 bases lay in between. Before the COVID-19 pandemic, during about 2010-2019, CD4+ T cells were taken from unexposed donors. Isolation of CD4+ T cells took place after around 11 days in culture. Half the medium was replaced with IL-2 medium on days 3 and 7.

The sequence derives from a human donor in good health. The sequenced sample consisted of CD4+ T cells from PBMCs, cultured in vitro. V and J are TRBV25-1 and TRBJ2-5; the D gene is possibly TRBD1 (5 bases). In DNA form, the CDR3 reads TGTGCCAGCCTCCCCGTAGGGGAAGAGACCCAGTACTTC. It yields the protein CASLPVGEETQYF.